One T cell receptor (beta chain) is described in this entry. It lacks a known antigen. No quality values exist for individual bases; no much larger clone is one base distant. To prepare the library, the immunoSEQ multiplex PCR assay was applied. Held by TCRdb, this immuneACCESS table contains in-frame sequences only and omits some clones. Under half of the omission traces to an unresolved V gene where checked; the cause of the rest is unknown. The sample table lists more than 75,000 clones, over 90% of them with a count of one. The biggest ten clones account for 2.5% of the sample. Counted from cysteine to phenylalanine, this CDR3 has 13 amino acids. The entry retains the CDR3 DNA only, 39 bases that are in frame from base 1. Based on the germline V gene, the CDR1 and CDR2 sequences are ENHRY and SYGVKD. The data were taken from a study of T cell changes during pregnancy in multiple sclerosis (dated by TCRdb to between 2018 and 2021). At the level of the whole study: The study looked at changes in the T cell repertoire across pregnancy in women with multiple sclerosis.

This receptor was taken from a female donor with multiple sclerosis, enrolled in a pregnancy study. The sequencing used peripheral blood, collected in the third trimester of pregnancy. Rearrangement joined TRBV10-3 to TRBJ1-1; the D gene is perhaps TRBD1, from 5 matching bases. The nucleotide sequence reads TGTGGCCATGATAGGGGCATCGACACTGAAGCTTTCTTT. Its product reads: CGHDRGIDTEAFF.